The 27 T cell receptor beta chains reported below all come from one sample, sequenced in a study. TCRdb re-analysed the RT-PCR reads in MiXCR, keeping a single row per CDR3 protein. In the table there are almost 700,000 distinct CDR3 sequences, approximately 15% of which are singletons. The specimen sequenced was memory CD4+ T cells from blood. The receptor set was obtained from a female donor in good health, serving as a healthy control.

This chain uses TRBV3-1 with TRBJ2-7, with D possibly called TRBD1 or TRBD2 (5 bases each). The CDR3 spans 15 residues. The germline V gene encodes CDR1 LGHDT and CDR2 YNNKEL (reference sequence). The V end was cut by 4 bases, the J end by 2 bases, with 15 bases between. CDR3 nucleotide sequence: TGTGCCAGCAGCCTCCATACCGGGGACGCCTACGAGCAGTACTTC. Residues: CASSLHTGDAYEQYF.

The sample holds one count of this clonotype. The chain has TRBV30 and TRBJ1-5; 7 nucleotides match TRBD1. The CDR3 has 16 amino acids. J gave up 0 bases and V 1 base, and 6 bases lay outside the gene matches. Germline values: CDR1 GTSNPN, CDR2 SVGIG (reference sequence). The CDR3 here is CAWSEGQPYSNQPQHF. CDR3 bases: TGTGCCTGGAGTGAGGGACAGCCCTATAGCAATCAGCCCCAGCATTTT.

The chain combines TRBV15 with TRBJ2-5; tentative D call: TRBD2 (5 bases). The germline V and J ends were trimmed by 7 bases and 5 bases, with 14 bases remaining between them. CDR1 LNHNV and CDR2 YYDKDF come from the germline V gene (reference sequence). This CDR3 is built from 13 residues. CDR3 in DNA: TGTGCCACCACTGACTACATTCAGGAGACCCAGTACTTC. It is translated as CATTDYIQETQYF.

The rearrangement links TRBV29-1 to TRBJ2-7; 8 positions match TRBD2. This CDR3 is built from 14 residues. The germline CDR1 and CDR2 sequences are SQVTM and ANQGSEA. Trimming at V came to 6 bases and at J to 6 bases, leaving 13 bases not matched to a gene. CDR3 region: CSVSDGGRRGEQYF. The CDR3 DNA is TGCAGCGTCTCCGACGGCGGGAGGAGGGGCGAGCAGTACTTC.

This clonotype appeared a few times. The rearrangement uses TRBV28 and TRBJ1-2; D is perhaps TRBD1 (5 bases). Germline CDR1 and CDR2: MDHEN and SYDVKM. The length of the CDR3 is 14 residues. V was shortened by 2 bases and J by 5 bases, with 12 bases between the two germline ends. The CDR3 protein is CASSLGNRKYGYTF. In nucleotides, the CDR3 is TGTGCCAGCAGTTTAGGGAACAGGAAATATGGCTACACCTTC.

This clonotype occurred a few times. The chain links TRBV11-2 to TRBJ1-6, with D maybe TRBD1 (6 bases). The CDR3 is made up of 13 amino acids. V gave up 4 bases and J gave up 11 bases, with 12 bases separating them. Germline V lookup: CDR1 SGHAT, CDR2 FQNNGV. The CDR3 loop is CASSSQGGAPLHF. CDR3 nucleotide sequence: TGTGCCAGCAGCTCACAGGGTGGGGCACCCCTCCACTTT.

The rearrangement joins TRBV28 to TRBJ2-7, with TRBD2 identical over 10 bases. The CDR3 has 16 residues. Germline loops: CDR1 MDHEN, CDR2 SYDVKM. V lost 4 bases and J lost 2; bases outside the gene matches: 8. CDR3 in amino acids: CASSSVPLAGAYEQYF. The CDR3 DNA follows: TGTGCCAGCAGTTCCGTGCCCCTAGCGGGAGCCTACGAGCAGTACTTC.

The V call is TRBV10-3, the J call TRBJ2-1; D might be TRBD1 (5 bases). The CDR3 extends over 16 amino acids. The germline CDR1 and CDR2 sequences are ENHRY and SYGVKD. Trimming removed 2 bases at V and 5 bases at J, with 16 bases between. The CDR3 loop is CAISESQGSRHNEQFF. The CDR3, as DNA: TGTGCCATCAGTGAGAGTCAGGGATCTCGTCACAATGAGCAGTTCTTC.

The chain uses TRBV5-1 and TRBJ2-5; 8 nucleotides align to TRBD1. Unmatched junction bases numbered 8, after V lost 3 bases and J lost 4 bases. Germline CDR1 and CDR2: SGHRS and YFSETQ. CDR3 size: 15 residues. The chain's CDR3 is CASSSRQGSRETQYF. The DNA for the CDR3 is TGCGCCAGCAGCTCCAGACAGGGGTCGCGAGAGACCCAGTACTTC. The full variable domain, rest sourced from reference TRBV5-1 and TRBJ2-5, is KAGVTQTPRYLIKTRGQQVTLSCSPISGHRSVSWYQQTPGQGLQFLFEYFSETQRNKGNFPGRFSGRQFSNSRSEMNVSTLELGDSALYLCASSSRQGSRETQYFGPGTRLLVL.

The sample holds a few counts of this clonotype. V usage is TRBV3-1 and J usage is TRBJ1-2; D is ambiguous. The CDR3 consists of 14 residues. CDR1 and CDR2 (germline): LGHDT, YNNKEL (reference sequence). Trimming removed 5 bases at V and 4 bases at J, with 14 bases between. CDR3 region: CASSNGRVTYGYTF. The DNA for the CDR3 is TGTGCCAGCAGCAATGGGCGCGTTACCTATGGCTACACCTTC.

This chain joins TRBV7-8 and TRBJ2-1, with 10 positions matching TRBD2. Germline loops: CDR1 SGHVS, CDR2 FQNEAQ. This CDR3 is 15 amino acids long. V dropped 5 bases and J dropped 10; count of bases not matched to a gene: 11. In nucleotides, the CDR3 is TGTGCCAGCAGCACCCCTAGCGGGGGCCTCGGAGAGCAGTTCTTC. Translating it yields CASSTPSGGLGEQFF.

This clonotype was recorded a few times. The chain is built from TRBV6-5 and TRBJ2-1; possibly TRBD2 for D (6 bases). V dropped 0 bases and J dropped 2 bases, with 14 bases sitting between them. Per the germline V gene, CDR1 is MNHEY and CDR2 is SVGAGI. The CDR3 sequence is 17 residues long. CDR3 protein: CASSYSQGGAAYNEQFF. The DNA for the CDR3 is TGTGCCAGCAGTTACTCGCAGGGCGGGGCAGCCTACAATGAGCAGTTCTTC.

This sequence joins TRBV6-1 and TRBJ2-7; tentatively, D is TRBD1 (6 bases). Germline CDR1 MNHNS, CDR2 SASEGT. Trimming pared 8 bases from V and 5 bases from J, leaving 19 bases between. The CDR3 covers 14 residues. CDR3: CASQTMRGTDEQYF. DNA for the CDR3: TGTGCCAGCCAGACTATGAGGGGGACGGACGAGCAGTACTTC.

This clonotype occurred a few times. J is TRBJ2-7 and V is TRBV6-2 or TRBV6-3; TRBD2 matches 7 bases. This CDR3 is 13 amino acids long. Looked up from germline, CDR1 is MNHEY and CDR2 is SVGEGT. The V gene end was trimmed by 7 bases and the J gene end by 4 bases; junction bases not matched to a gene: 7. The CDR3 is CASKGGGSYEQYF. CDR3 in DNA: TGTGCCAGCAAGGGCGGGGGTTCTTACGAGCAGTACTTC.

The sample holds a few counts of this clonotype. The chain has TRBV20-1 and TRBJ2-7; D perhaps matches TRBD2 (5 bases). The V end lost 2 bases, the J end lost 0 bases, and 11 bases lay between the germline ends. Germline V gene data show CDR1 as DFQATT and CDR2 as SNEGSKA (reference sequence). The CDR3 runs to 14 residues. The CDR3, as DNA: TGCAGTGCTAGACCGGGGTCCATCTCCTACGAGCAGTACTTC. It is translated as CSARPGSISYEQYF.

This chain uses TRBV6-5 with TRBJ1-5; D is ambiguous. The CDR3 loop spans 14 amino acids. V lost 2 bases and J lost 6, with 11 bases in between. Looked up from germline, CDR1 is MNHEY and CDR2 is SVGAGI. CDR3 DNA sequence: TGTGCCAGCAGTTACGGGAGGGTAGGTCAGCCCCAGCATTTT. As protein: CASSYGRVGQPQHF.

This clonotype was observed a few times. The rearrangement links TRBV5-1 to TRBJ2-3; the D is unclear. The CDR3 runs 16 residues. Trimming pared 1 base from V and 4 bases from J, leaving 16 bases between. Germline V lookup: CDR1 SGHRS, CDR2 YFSETQ. The CDR3 spells CASSLLPRTDADTQYF. The CDR3, as DNA: TGCGCCAGCAGCTTGCTTCCGAGGACGGATGCAGATACGCAGTATTTT.

This chain uses TRBV7-9 with TRBJ2-7, with 8 positions matching TRBD1. V lost 5 bases to trimming and J lost 8 bases; unmatched junction nucleotides: 8. The CDR3 has 13 residues. In germline, CDR1 is SEHNR, CDR2 FQNEAQ (reference sequence). The CDR3 region has the DNA TGTGCCAGCAGCCTGACAGGGGCTTTGAAGCAGTACTTC. Translation: CASSLTGALKQYF. Variable domain in full (rest from reference TRBV7-9 and TRBJ2-7): DTGVSQNPRHKITKRGQNVTFRCDPISEHNRLYWYRQTLGQGPEFLTYFQNEAQLEKSRLLSDRFSAERPKGSFSTLEIQRTEQGDSAMYLCASSLTGALKQYFGPGTRLTVT.

V and J are TRBV7-8 and TRBJ2-3; no firm D call. V lost 4 bases, J lost 0 bases, and 14 bases lay in between. Germline V lookup: CDR1 SGHVS, CDR2 FQNEAQ. The length of the CDR3 is 16 residues. CDR3: CASSSRPAASTDTQYF. The CDR3 bases are TGTGCCAGCAGCTCAAGGCCAGCCGCTAGCACAGATACGCAGTATTTT.

This clonotype has a handful of counts. The chain has TRBV6-2 or TRBV6-3 and TRBJ1-2; 9 nucleotides match TRBD1. Germline assignment: CDR1 MNHEY and CDR2 SVGEGT. Trimming removed 4 bases from V and 8 bases from J; junction bases left unmatched: 8. The CDR3 length is 14 residues. The CDR3 region is CASSFRTGEGGYTF. CDR3 coding DNA: TGTGCCAGCAGTTTCAGGACAGGGGAAGGAGGCTACACCTTC.

This clonotype was detected only a few times. The V gene is TRBV4-1, the J gene TRBJ2-5; 13 nucleotides match TRBD2. V lost 3 bases, J lost 5 bases, and 9 bases stayed unmatched. CDR1 and CDR2 (germline): MGHRA, YSYEKL. This CDR3 has 17 residues. This CDR3 is CASSQGTSGGVQETQYF. The DNA for the CDR3 is TGCGCCAGCAGCCAGGGTACTAGCGGGGGGGTTCAGGAGACCCAGTACTTC.

V is TRBV14 and J is TRBJ1-5; the D is unclear. V was cut by 1 base and J by 4 bases, with 5 bases left in between. From germline, CDR1 is SGHDN and CDR2 FVKESK. This CDR3 contains 13 residues. CDR3 nucleotides: TGTGCCAGCAGCCAAGTCCCTAATCAGCCCCAGCATTTT. Its protein is CASSQVPNQPQHF.

There are many counts of this clonotype. The chain has TRBV7-3 and TRBJ2-2, with a possible D match to TRBD2 (5 bases). The CDR3 is 16 amino acids. Germline CDR1 SGHTA, CDR2 FQGTGA. Trimming took 6 bases from V and 2 from J, leaving 16 bases between them. The CDR3 DNA is TGTGCCAGCAGTCGACAACCGAGCGGAAACACCGGGGAGCTGTTTTTT. Translated: CASSRQPSGNTGELFF.

The CDR3 sequence is CASSGQGYTGELFF. DNA for the CDR3: TGTGCCAGCAGTGGACAGGGTTACACCGGGGAGCTGTTTTTT. J is TRBJ2-2 and V is TRBV27, with 8 bases fitting TRBD1. With 5 bases clipped from V and 3 bases from J, the junction kept 2 bases outside the gene matches. Per germline, CDR1 MNHEY and CDR2 SMNVEV (reference sequence). This CDR3 spans 14 amino acids.

V gene TRBV7-9 combines with J gene TRBJ1-4; D is uncertain. This CDR3 is 17 amino acids long. From germline, CDR1 is SEHNR and CDR2 FQNEAQ (reference sequence). Trimming stripped 5 bases from V and 8 bases from J, with 24 bases between. The CDR3 spells CASSEHSSTGRREKLFF. CDR3 DNA: TGTGCCAGCAGCGAACACTCCTCGACGGGGAGAAGGGAAAAACTGTTTTTT.

The rearrangement joins TRBV20-1 to TRBJ2-2; D is unclear. Germline lookup yields CDR1 DFQATT and CDR2 SNEGSKA (reference sequence). This CDR3 contains 16 residues. V lost 5 bases to trimming and J lost 5 bases, with 21 bases between them. CDR3 sequence: CSALDRGVHGTGELFF. CDR3 nucleotide sequence: TGCAGTGCTCTCGACCGTGGGGTACATGGGACCGGGGAGCTGTTTTTT.

This clonotype showed up just a few times. V gene TRBV20-1 combines with J gene TRBJ2-7; perhaps D is TRBD1 or TRBD2 (5 bases each). V was shortened by 4 bases and J by 0 bases, with 19 bases between the two germline ends. The CDR3 spans 16 residues. Germline V gene lookup returns CDR1 DFQATT and CDR2 SNEGSKA (reference sequence). As DNA, the CDR3 is TGCAGTGCTATCCGGGACGGTCAACTAAGCTCCTACGAGCAGTACTTC. This codes for CSAIRDGQLSSYEQYF.